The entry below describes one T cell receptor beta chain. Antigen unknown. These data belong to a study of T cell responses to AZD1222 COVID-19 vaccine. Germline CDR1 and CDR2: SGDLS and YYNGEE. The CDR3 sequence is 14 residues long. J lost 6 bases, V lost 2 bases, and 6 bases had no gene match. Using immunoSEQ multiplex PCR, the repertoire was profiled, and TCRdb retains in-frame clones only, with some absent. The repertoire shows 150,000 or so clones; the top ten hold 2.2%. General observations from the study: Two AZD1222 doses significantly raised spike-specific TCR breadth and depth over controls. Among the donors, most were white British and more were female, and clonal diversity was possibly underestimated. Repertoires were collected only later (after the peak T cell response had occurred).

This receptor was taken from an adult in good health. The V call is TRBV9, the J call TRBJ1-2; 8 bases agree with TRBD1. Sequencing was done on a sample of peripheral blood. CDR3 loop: CASSVTPQGDGYTF. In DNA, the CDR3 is TGTGCCAGCAGCGTCACACCACAGGGGGATGGCTACACCTTC.